Following are 25 T cell receptor beta chains from one sample sequenced in a study of T cell clonality in common variable immunodeficiency. Clones were read by immunoSEQ multiplex PCR, and TCRdb kept only the in-frame ones, dropping some. This sample comprises approximately 30,000 clones, none seen once only. Sequencing used peripheral blood mononuclear cells. The receptors were sampled from a person aged 18 to 75 in good health.

In this sample, this clone turned up a few times. The read halts 3 residues ahead of the CDR3 end, with the missing end drawn from the germline J gene. The rearrangement uses TRBV2 and TRBJ1-4; TRBD1 matches 9 bases. CDR3 length: 15 amino acids. CDR1 is SNHLY, CDR2 FYNNEI, per germline. V gave up 10 bases and J gave up 3 bases; unmatched junction bases: 9. The DNA read from the CDR3 is TGTGCCATCCCTCAAGGGGACAGGGCTAATGAAAAA. Protein: CAIPQGDRANEK. The full CDR3 reads CAIPQGDRANEKLFF. Combining the CDR3 with reference TRBV2 and TRBJ1-4 gives the whole variable domain EPEVTQTPSHQVTQMGQEVILRCVPISNHLYFYWYRQILGQKVEFLVSFYNNEISEKSEIFDDQFSVERPDGSNFTLKIRSTKLEDSAMYFCAIPQGDRANEKLFFGSGTQLSVL.

Details on this clone: The read is 3 residues too short to cover the CDR3 end, so that end is filled in from the germline J gene. The chain combines TRBV6-4 with TRBJ2-1; D is perhaps TRBD1 (6 bases). Trimming pared 0 bases from V and 0 bases from J, leaving 12 bases between. Germline V gene lookup returns CDR1 MRHNA and CDR2 SNTAGT. This CDR3 is 17 amino acids long. The sequenced CDR3 bases are TGTGCCAGCAGTGACTCTCCTATAGGGGGCTCCTACAATGAG. Translation: CASSDSPIGGSYNE. The whole CDR3 reads CASSDSPIGGSYNEQFF.

This clone was detected ten times or more. The read ends 3 residues shy of where the CDR3 ends; the end is completed using the germline J gene. J is TRBJ1-2 and V is TRBV5-6; D not resolved. This CDR3 region has 13 residues. CDR1 and CDR2 from the germline V gene are SGHDT and YYEEEE. The CDR3 loop reads CASSLTSTADYTF. The part of the CDR3 DNA that was read is TGTGCCAGCAGCTTGACTAGTACAGCCGAC.

In regard to this clone: Read coverage stops 3 residues before the CDR3 terminus; the germline J gene supplies the remainder. This sequence joins TRBV2 and TRBJ1-5; no reliable D call. The germline CDR1 and CDR2 sequences are SNHLY and FYNNEI. The germline V and J ends were trimmed by 7 bases and 2 bases, with 12 bases remaining between them. The CDR3 spans 14 residues. The chain's CDR3 is CASTTGNGNQPQHF. The part of the CDR3 DNA that was read is TGTGCCAGCACGACGGGTAACGGCAATCAGCCC. The full variable domain, in which reference TRBV2 and TRBJ1-5 provide the parts outside the CDR3, is EPEVTQTPSHQVTQMGQEVILRCVPISNHLYFYWYRQILGQKVEFLVSFYNNEISEKSEIFDDQFSVERPDGSNFTLKIRSTKLEDSAMYFCASTTGNGNQPQHFGDGTRLSIL.

This clone was seen many times. A junction end diverges from the germline sequence, so it may reflect a read error. The read falls 3 residues short of the CDR3 end, and the missing part is taken from the germline J gene. This chain joins TRBV7-7 and TRBJ2-5; D might be TRBD1 (6 bases). From germline, CDR1 is SSHAT and CDR2 FNYEAQ (reference sequence). The CDR3 runs to 15 residues. The CDR3: CASSLGPYREQTQYF. The DNA read from the CDR3 is TGTGCTAGCAGCTTAGGTCCCTACAGGGAGCAGACC.

This clone appeared many times. The CDR3 is cut off 3 residues early in the read; its end comes from the germline J gene. This chain connects TRBV7-3 to TRBJ1-2; tentatively, D is TRBD1 (6 bases). Germline CDR1 reads SGHTA; CDR2 reads FQGTGA. The CDR3 spans 15 residues. Trimming removed 4 bases at V and 4 bases at J, with 16 bases between. CDR3 DNA (partial): TGTGCCAGCAGCTCGGGAGACAGGCGCTCCTATGGC. Protein sequence: CASSSGDRRSYG. From start to end, the CDR3 is CASSSGDRRSYGYTF.

This clone has at least ten counts. Incomplete CDR3 DNA: TGTGCCAGCTCACCCCCAGGCCAAGTCAATAACTATGGC. Translation: CASSPPGQVNNYG. The whole CDR3 sequence reads CASSPPGQVNNYGYTF. The rearrangement uses TRBV18 and TRBJ1-2; D unresolved. The read ends 3 residues shy of where the CDR3 ends; the end is completed using the germline J gene. Trimming shortened V by 3 bases and J by 1 base, and 15 bases separated the two germline ends. Germline V gene sequence: CDR1 KGHSH, CDR2 LQKENI. The CDR3 runs to 16 residues.

This clone was found many times. The observed sequence ends 3 residues before the CDR3 terminus, with the missing tail filled in from the germline J gene. The genes are TRBV2 and TRBJ2-3; 7 bases map to TRBD2. Unmatched junction bases numbered 6, after V lost 5 bases and J lost 4 bases. Looked up from germline, CDR1 is SNHLY and CDR2 is FYNNEI. The CDR3 runs 14 residues. The CDR3 sequence is CASSLAEAADTQYF. CDR3 DNA, as far as it was read: TGTGCCAGCAGTCTAGCGGAGGCAGCAGATACG. Full variable domain (missing parts from reference TRBV2 and TRBJ2-3): EPEVTQTPSHQVTQMGQEVILRCVPISNHLYFYWYRQILGQKVEFLVSFYNNEISEKSEIFDDQFSVERPDGSNFTLKIRSTKLEDSAMYFCASSLAEAADTQYFGPGTRLTVL.

This clone was counted only a few times. The read gets to within 3 residues of the CDR3 end, and the germline J gene fills in the rest. This rearrangement joins TRBV6-4 to TRBJ2-6; no firm D call. Germline V gene data show CDR1 as MRHNA and CDR2 as SNTAGT. The CDR3 loop spans 13 amino acids. Trimming took 4 bases from V and 4 from J, leaving 5 bases between them. This chain's CDR3 is CASSASGANVLTF. CDR3 DNA (partial): TGTGCCAGCAGTGCTTCCGGGGCCAACGTC.

This clone showed up many times. The sequenced fragment ends 3 residues before the CDR3 boundary, so the rest is inferred from the germline J gene. The V and J genes are TRBV5-1 and TRBJ2-1, with 15 bases fitting TRBD2. The CDR3 runs to 17 residues. The V segment lost 4 bases and the J segment 8 bases; nucleotides outside the gene matches: 10. Germline V CDR1 and CDR2: SGHRS, YFSETQ. The chain's CDR3 is CASSRGTSGGLGDEQFF. The CDR3 DNA, read in part, is TGCGCCAGCAGCCGGGGGACTAGCGGGGGGCTCGGCGATGAG.

This clone was observed at least ten times. The sequence runs out 3 residues before the end of the CDR3; the remainder is reconstructed from the germline J gene. The chain uses TRBV4-1 and TRBJ1-1; 10 bases fit TRBD1. The CDR3 consists of 15 residues. Germline V CDR1 and CDR2: MGHRA, YSYEKL. Losses at the gene ends were 4 bases for V and 1 base for J; bases not matched to a gene: 3. The sequenced CDR3 bases are TGCGCCAGCAGCCTAGGGACAGGGGCGAACACTGAA. Translated, it gives CASSLGTGANTE. The whole CDR3 region reads CASSLGTGANTEAFF.

This clone was observed a handful of times. The read gets to within 3 residues of the CDR3 end, and the germline J gene fills in the rest. The V gene is TRBV30, the J gene TRBJ1-2, with 7 positions matching TRBD1. Germline CDR1 reads GTSNPN; CDR2 reads SVGIG (reference sequence). This CDR3 has 15 amino acids. The V segment lost 1 base and the J segment 2 bases; nucleotides outside the gene matches: 7. The CDR3: CAWSGRGHQNYGYTF. The covered CDR3 bases are TGTGCCTGGAGTGGGAGGGGGCATCAAAACTATGGC.

This clone was detected ten times or more. This CDR3 is CASSSGLAYEQYF. The CDR3 DNA, read in part, is TGTGCCAGCAGTTCAGGACTCGCCTACGAG. The V gene is TRBV12-3 or TRBV12-4, the J gene TRBJ2-7; D is perhaps TRBD2 (5 bases). The CDR3 is cut off 3 residues early in the read; its end comes from the germline J gene. Trimming pared 4 bases from V and 2 bases from J, leaving 9 bases between. The CDR3 loop spans 13 amino acids.

This clone was counted at least ten times. The read comes to an end 3 residues before the CDR3 does, leaving the germline J gene to fill in the end. This chain joins TRBV7-9 and TRBJ1-1; D is unclear. The ends were cut back, 2 bases at V and 4 bases at J, with 11 bases in the middle. Per the germline V gene, CDR1 is SEHNR and CDR2 is FQNEAQ (reference sequence). The CDR3 spans 14 residues. This CDR3 is CASSLSDASTEAFF. The CDR3 DNA, read in part, is TGTGCCAGCAGCTTATCAGATGCCTCCACTGAA.

This clone was counted only a few times. The CDR3 end is not reached by the read, which stops 3 residues before it; the germline J gene fills it in. The chain combines TRBV6-1 with TRBJ2-4; 12 bases match TRBD1. The germline CDR1 and CDR2 sequences are MNHNS and SASEGT. The CDR3 sequence is 15 residues long. The CDR3 sequence is CASSEWGQGARGQYF. Incomplete CDR3 DNA: TGTGCCAGCAGTGAATGGGGACAGGGGGCTCGGGGT.

The sample holds many counts of this clone. The CDR3 reads CSAVKVTGYTNEKLFF. The sequenced part of the CDR3 DNA is TGCAGTGCTGTTAAGGTCACAGGGTACACTAATGAAAAG. This chain connects TRBV20-1 to TRBJ2-2; D is perhaps TRBD1 (6 bases). The CDR3 extends 3 residues past the end of the read, so its final part is completed from the germline J gene. This CDR3 region has 16 residues. CDR1 is DFQATT and CDR2 is SNEGSKA in the germline V gene (reference sequence).

A note on this clone: The read terminates 3 residues ahead of where the CDR3 ends, so the germline J gene completes it. The V gene is TRBV7-9, the J gene TRBJ2-1; weak D call: TRBD1 (7 bases). Trimming took off 2 bases at V and 5 bases at J, with 10 bases between the two ends. The germline V gene has CDR1 SEHNR and CDR2 FQNEAQ (reference sequence). This CDR3 is 14 amino acids long. The CDR3 spells CASSLRGTDNEQFF. CDR3 DNA (partial): TGTGCCAGCAGCTTACGGGGGACAGACAATGAG.

The table lists this clone with many counts. The observed sequence ends 3 residues before the CDR3 terminus, with the missing tail filled in from the germline J gene. The J gene is TRBJ2-3, the V gene TRBV10-3; 10 bases agree with TRBD1. From germline, CDR1 is ENHRY and CDR2 SYGVKD. This CDR3 is built from 14 residues. The CDR3 sequence: CAIRTGGVEQTQYF. The CDR3 bases that were read are TGTGCCATCAGGACAGGGGGCGTGGAACAAACG.

This clone was observed many times. Read data end 3 residues before the CDR3 end; the end is taken from the germline J gene. The rearrangement joins TRBV13 to TRBJ2-1; 13 positions match TRBD2. V shed 6 bases and J 7 bases; nucleotides not matched to a gene: 6. The CDR3 is made up of 15 amino acids. CDR1 is PRHDT, CDR2 FYEKMQ, per germline (reference sequence). CDR3 loop: CASRKPGLAGNEQFF. Incomplete CDR3 DNA: TGTGCCAGCAGAAAACCGGGACTAGCGGGAAATGAG.

The part of the CDR3 DNA that was read is TGTGCCAGCAGCTTAGGGCCCCTTGACAGCACC. Its translation is CASSLGPLDST. The CDR3 in full is CASSLGPLDSTAFF. J is TRBJ1-1 and V is TRBV7-9; TRBD1 is a possible D gene (5 bases). Read data end 3 residues before the CDR3 end; the end is taken from the germline J gene. Germline CDR1 reads SEHNR; CDR2 reads FQNEAQ (reference sequence). This CDR3 has 14 residues.

The sample holds many counts of this clone. The CDR3 end is not reached by the read, which stops 3 residues before it; the germline J gene fills it in. The rearrangement uses TRBV29-1 and TRBJ1-1, with D maybe TRBD1 (6 bases). From germline, CDR1 is SQVTM and CDR2 ANQGSEA. This CDR3 contains 13 residues. Trimming cost V 4 bases and J 4 bases, with 13 bases left between them. Here the CDR3 reads CSVAGQIGTEAFF. The part of the CDR3 DNA that was read is TGCAGCGTTGCTGGACAGATCGGCACTGAA. Based on the CDR3 plus reference TRBV29-1 and TRBJ1-1, the full variable domain is SAVISQKPSRDICQRGTSLTIQCQVDSQVTMMFWYRQQPGQSLTLIATANQGSEATYESGFVIDKFPISRPNLTFSTLTVSNMSPEDSSIYLCSVAGQIGTEAFFGQGTRLTVV.

This clone has a count of ten or more. The CDR3 region is CASKGGQGLEADTQYF. The CDR3 DNA, read in part, is TGTGCCAGCAAGGGAGGACAGGGATTGGAAGCAGATACG. The chain joins TRBV2 to TRBJ2-3; 8 nucleotides line up with TRBD1. The read is 3 residues too short to cover the CDR3 end, so that end is filled in from the germline J gene. CDR3 length: 16 residues. Germline V gene data show CDR1 as SNHLY and CDR2 as FYNNEI. J gave up 4 bases and V 7 bases, and 13 bases lay outside the gene matches. Supplemented by reference TRBV2 and TRBJ2-3, the full variable domain reads EPEVTQTPSHQVTQMGQEVILRCVPISNHLYFYWYRQILGQKVEFLVSFYNNEISEKSEIFDDQFSVERPDGSNFTLKIRSTKLEDSAMYFCASKGGQGLEADTQYFGPGTRLTVL.

In regard to this clone: With the read ending 3 residues before the CDR3 end, the germline J gene is used to fill in that end. The genes are TRBV7-2 and TRBJ1-1; maybe TRBD1 (5 bases). The CDR3 spans 14 residues. Germline V gives CDR1 SGHTA, CDR2 FQGNSA. The CDR3 protein is CASSPVGGDYGAFF. CDR3 bases read: TGTGCCAGCAGTCCGGTGGGGGGAGACTATGGC.

This clone was counted ten times or more. The DNA ends 3 residues before the CDR3 does, and the rest of the CDR3 is filled in from the germline J gene. The chain is built from TRBV30 and TRBJ2-7; 11 bases map to TRBD2. The germline V gene encodes CDR1 GTSNPN and CDR2 SVGIG (reference sequence). The CDR3 is 14 amino acids. Trimming cost V 1 base and J 2 bases; bases outside gene matches: 1. The covered CDR3 bases are TGTGCCTGGAGTGGTAGCGGGAGGGCCTACGAG. Translating it yields CAWSGSGRAYE. The entire CDR3 reads CAWSGSGRAYEQYF.

At least ten counts were recorded for this clone. The missing CDR3 end, 3 residues past where the read stops, is filled in from the germline J gene. This sequence joins TRBV19 and TRBJ1-1; D gene ambiguous. Trimming removed 5 bases at V and 3 bases at J, with 13 bases between. Germline loops: CDR1 LNHDA, CDR2 SQIVND (reference sequence). CDR3 length: 14 residues. CDR3 DNA (partial): TGTGCCAGTAGTCCCAAATCGGGGTACACTGAA. It translates to CASSPKSGYTE. The CDR3 as a whole reads CASSPKSGYTEAFF.